These T cell receptor beta chains were read from a single sample in a study of cytomegalovirus exposure and HLA in healthy donors. TCRdb keeps only in-frame clones here, not all; method: immunoSEQ multiplex PCR. Counted here are roughly 180,000 clones, approximately 80% occurring once; the ten biggest clones make up around 1.6%. Material for sequencing was PBMCs. These receptors came from a man aged 18 to 29 in good health and CMV-seronegative. CDR3s include the opening cysteine and the closing phenylalanine or tryptophan. D genes are given only for firm matches. Size is stated for part of the rows, as once, few or many counts, or as a class when the clone is expanded.

TRBD1	TRBV19	.	TRBJ1-5	CASSMGDRGINQPQHF	TGTGCCAGTAGTATGGGGGACAGAGGGATCAATCAGCCCCAGCATTTT
TRBD1	TRBV2	.	TRBJ2-7	CASAGGTYEQYF	TGTGCCAGCGCAGGGGGCACCTACGAGCAGTACTTC
.	TRBV6-1	.	TRBJ1-2	CASSDNRFGNYGYTF	TGTGCCAGCAGTGACAACAGGTTTGGTAACTATGGCTACACCTTC
.	TRBV19	.	TRBJ1-2	CASSIEGRYGYTF	TGTGCCAGTAGTATCGAGGGGAGGTATGGCTACACCTTC
TRBD1	TRBV11-2	.	TRBJ1-6	CASSYRRSGTGGIGSPLHF	TGTGCCAGCAGCTACCGCCGATCCGGGACAGGGGGGATAGGATCACCCCTCCACTTT
TRBD1	TRBV5-1	.	TRBJ1-4	CASSSTGAPRKLFF	TGCGCCAGCAGCTCCACAGGGGCCCCGCGCAAACTGTTTTTT
.	TRBV21-1	few	TRBJ1-2	CASSRRRGPTNYGYTF	TGTGCCAGCAGCAGGCGTAGGGGGCCGACTAACTATGGCTACACCTTC
.	TRBV11-3	once	TRBJ2-1	CASSLGGFQNEQFF	TGTGCCAGCAGCTTAGGCGGGTTTCAGAATGAGCAGTTCTTC
.	TRBV27	.	TRBJ1-5	CASRSRGTSNQPQHF	TGTGCCAGCAGGAGCAGGGGAACAAGCAATCAGCCCCAGCATTTT
TRBD1	TRBV5-4	.	TRBJ1-5	CASSPGTDSNQPQHF	TGTGCCAGCAGCCCGGGGACAGATAGCAATCAGCCCCAGCATTTT
TRBD1	TRBV5-1	.	TRBJ1-4	CASSPGTGGINGEKLFF	TGCGCCAGCAGCCCCGGGACAGGGGGGATTAATGGGGAAAAACTGTTTTTT
TRBD1	TRBV6-5	once	TRBJ1-1	CASSYPGQGTVAFF	TGTGCCAGCAGTTACCCCGGACAGGGGACTGTTGCTTTCTTT
.	TRBV27	.	TRBJ2-7	CASSLGRGTSYEQYF	TGTGCCAGCAGTTTAGGACGGGGGACCTCCTACGAGCAGTACTTC
TRBD1	TRBV2	.	TRBJ1-2	CASSGQGTPNYGYTF	TGTGCCAGCAGCGGACAGGGGACACCCAACTATGGCTACACCTTC
.	TRBV19	.	TRBJ1-5	CASRTDNQPQHF	TGTGCCAGTAGGACAGACAATCAGCCCCAGCATTTT
.	TRBV5-4	.	TRBJ1-6	CASSRTGGYNSPLHF	TGTGCCAGCAGCCGGACCGGGGGATATAATTCACCCCTCCACTTT
TRBD1	TRBV30	.	TRBJ2-3	CAWSRDSSTDTQYF	TGTGCCTGGAGCCGGGACAGTAGCACAGATACGCAGTATTTT
.	TRBV28	.	TRBJ1-2	CASSPMRSGTSYGYTF	TGTGCCAGCAGTCCCATGCGGTCTGGGACATCGTATGGCTACACCTTC
TRBD1	TRBV9	.	TRBJ1-3	CASSPGQTRNTIYF	TGTGCCAGCAGCCCGGGACAGACCCGAAACACCATATATTTT
.	TRBV30	.	TRBJ1-2	CAWSFLQGVGGYTF	TGTGCCTGGAGTTTCTTACAGGGAGTAGGTGGCTACACCTTC
TRBD2	TRBV19	.	TRBJ2-1	CASLSLAANNEQFF	TGTGCCAGTTTGTCGCTAGCGGCAAACAATGAGCAGTTCTTC
.	TRBV7-9	few	TRBJ1-6	CASSSAYNSPLHF	TGTGCCAGCAGCTCCGCCTATAATTCACCCCTCCACTTT
.	TRBV5-1	.	TRBJ2-1	CASSAGLQSNEQFF	TGCGCCAGCAGCGCGGGCCTACAATCCAATGAGCAGTTCTTC
TRBD1	TRBV4-1	.	TRBJ2-1	CASSHGRTGGYNEQFF	TGCGCCAGCAGCCACGGGCGGACAGGGGGCTACAATGAGCAGTTCTTC
.	TRBV11-3	.	TRBJ1-1	CASSLEGGTEAFF	TGTGCCAGCAGCTTAGAGGGCGGGACTGAAGCTTTCTTT
.	TRBV30	.	TRBJ1-1	CAWGTGGWATEAFF	TGTGCCTGGGGGACCGGGGGATGGGCCACTGAAGCTTTCTTT
.	TRBV5-6	.	TRBJ2-7	CASSLGQGLYEQYF	TGTGCCAGCAGCCTTGGCCAGGGGCTGTACGAGCAGTACTTC
.	TRBV30	.	TRBJ1-1	CAWSVKRAGEAFF	TGTGCCTGGAGTGTAAAGCGGGCAGGTGAAGCTTTCTTT
.	TRBV6-4	.	TRBJ2-7	CASSREQGAYEQYF	TGTGCCAGCAGTAGGGAACAGGGTGCCTACGAGCAGTACTTC
TRBD1	TRBV19	.	TRBJ2-7	CASKVGRDRGHEQYF	TGTGCCAGTAAAGTTGGCCGGGACAGGGGCCACGAGCAGTACTTC
.	TRBV2	.	TRBJ2-6	CASSRGGSAVGANVLTF	TGTGCCAGCAGCCGAGGGGGATCGGCGGTTGGGGCCAACGTCCTGACTTTC
.	TRBV30	few	TRBJ2-5	CAWADSQETQYF	TGTGCCTGGGCGGACAGCCAAGAGACCCAGTACTTC
TRBD2	TRBV4-1	.	TRBJ2-5	CASSLGLAGPQYF	TGCGCCAGCAGCCTCGGACTAGCGGGGCCCCAGTACTTC
.	TRBV11-3	.	TRBJ1-3	CASSCQGWGCSGNTIYF	TGTGCCAGCAGCTGCCAAGGATGGGGCTGCTCTGGAAACACCATATATTTT
TRBD2	TRBV10-3	.	TRBJ2-7	CAILASGTYEQYF	TGTGCCATCCTTGCTAGCGGAACCTACGAGCAGTACTTC
.	TRBV5-6	.	TRBJ1-1	CASSLEGAVDTEAFF	TGTGCCAGCAGCTTAGAGGGCGCCGTTGACACTGAAGCTTTCTTT
.	TRBV10-3	.	TRBJ1-2	CAHGGNYGYTF	TGTGCCCACGGGGGTAACTATGGCTACACCTTC
TRBD1	TRBV30	.	TRBJ1-1	CAWSSGQSNTEAFF	TGTGCCTGGAGCTCGGGACAGTCGAACACTGAAGCTTTCTTT
.	TRBV9	.	TRBJ2-1	CASSEGGSYNEQFF	TGTGCCAGCAGCGAAGGGGGATCCTACAATGAGCAGTTCTTC
.	TRBV2	.	TRBJ1-4	CATNRDLDEKLFF	TGTGCCACCAACAGGGACCTGGATGAAAAACTGTTTTTT
.	TRBV6-1	.	TRBJ1-2	CASRQGNGYTF	TGTGCCAGCAGGCAGGGGAATGGCTACACCTTC
TRBD1	TRBV6-6	.	TRBJ1-1	CASRGQSNTEAFF	TGTGCCAGCAGGGGACAGTCTAACACTGAAGCTTTCTTT
TRBD2	TRBV9	.	TRBJ2-3	CASRKGLASTDTQYF	TGTGCCAGCAGAAAGGGACTAGCGAGCACAGATACGCAGTATTTT
.	TRBV5-5	.	TRBJ2-6	CASTPRRGISGANVLTF	TGTGCCAGCACCCCGCGGCGGGGAATCTCTGGGGCCAACGTCCTGACTTTC
.	TRBV5-6	.	TRBJ1-6	CASSLVDRANSPLHF	TGTGCCAGCAGCTTGGTAGACAGAGCTAATTCACCCCTCCACTTT
TRBD1	TRBV14	once	TRBJ1-4	CASSQPPGQGHEKLFF	TGTGCCAGCAGCCAACCACCGGGACAGGGCCACGAAAAACTGTTTTTT
.	TRBV10-1	.	TRBJ2-2	CASSVGGGSGELFF	TGCGCCAGCAGTGTAGGGGGGGGTTCCGGGGAGCTGTTTTTT
.	TRBV11-2	once	TRBJ2-7	CASSRTGSYEQYF	TGTGCCAGCAGCCGAACAGGGTCCTACGAGCAGTACTTC